Given below is one T cell receptor (beta chain) in context. Its antigen remains unknown. One end of the junction does not line up with germline, which may come from a read error. This record belongs to a study of breast tumors, draining lymph nodes, adjacent tissues. Samples came from axillary lymph nodes draining the breast cancer. TCRdb recomputed calls from the multiplex PCR reads with MiXCR, one row per CDR3 protein. The sample records approximately 230,000 distinct CDR3 sequences, less than 40% being singletons. Overall study findings and caveats: Findings are consistent with lymph node origin and intratumoral expansion of most tumor T cells. Tumor repertoires ranked between lymph nodes and nontumor tissue in diversity, with V and J gene preferences. Luminal-like breast cancer showed significantly greater tumor-nontumor repertoire similarity than basal-like breast cancer did.

The sequenced sample consisted of axillary lymph node tissue. This TCR was recovered from a female donor with breast cancer. Some clones in this sample may be carry-over from other donors' samples.

The CDR3 DNA is TGTGCCAGCAGCCACCCCCGGGACAGGGGTTACGCAGATTTT. Translating it yields CASSHPRDRGYADF. The chain couples TRBV10-3 to TRBJ2-3, with 10 bases that match TRBD1. Germline V CDR1 and CDR2: ENHRY, SYGVKD. The CDR3 contains 14 residues.